Listed below are T cell receptor beta chains from one sample, sequenced in a study of cytomegalovirus exposure and HLA in healthy donors. Sequenced by immunoSEQ multiplex PCR; TCRdb stores in-frame clones only, minus some. The sample holds 200,000 or so clones, 82% seen once. Sequencing was done on a sample of PBMCs. The source is a boy aged 2-15 years in good health and CMV-seronegative. Both conserved end residues are part of each CDR3. The order of the fields is V gene, CDR3 protein.

>TRBV11-2
CASSPDSFNEKLFF
>TRBV6-1
CASSERWGDNSPLHF
>TRBV7-7
CASSARLAGGPETQYF
>TRBV7-3
CASSTGNNNSPLHF
>TRBV7-9
CASSLGQGLSLSSPLHF
>TRBV4-1
CASSQRWGRGGYNEQFF
>TRBV4-3
CASSLSGTGEFGAFF
>TRBV15
CATSRSGGGNYGYTF
>TRBV30
CAWGPRDRLITYNEQFF
>TRBV20-1
CGTGSSYEQYF
>TRBV6-5
CASSYSSGVNDNEQFF
>TRBV9
CASSVGTGAVNEQFF
>TRBV27
CASTSLGAEQYF
>TRBV5-4
CASSFTSSYNEQFF
>TRBV7-2
CASSFRQGNTEAFF
>TRBV4-1
CASSQDSQGGGQPQHF
>TRBV6-1
CARSPRDEQFF
>TRBV7-3
CASSLGEHSGANVLTF
>TRBV1
CTSSGGGAQYF
>TRBV5-4
CASTRSGRRDNSPLHF